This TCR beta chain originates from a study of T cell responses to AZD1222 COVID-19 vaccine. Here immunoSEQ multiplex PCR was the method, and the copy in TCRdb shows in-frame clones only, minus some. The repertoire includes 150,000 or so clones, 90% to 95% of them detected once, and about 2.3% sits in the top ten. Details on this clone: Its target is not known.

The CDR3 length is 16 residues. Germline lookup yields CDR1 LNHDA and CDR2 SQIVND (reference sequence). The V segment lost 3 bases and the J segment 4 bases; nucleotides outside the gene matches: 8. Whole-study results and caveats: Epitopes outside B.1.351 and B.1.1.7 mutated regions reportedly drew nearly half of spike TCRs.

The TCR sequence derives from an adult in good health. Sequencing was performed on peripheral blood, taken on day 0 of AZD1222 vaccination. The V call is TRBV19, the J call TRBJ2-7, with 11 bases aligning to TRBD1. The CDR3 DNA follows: TGTGCCAGTAGTATTGAGCTCGGGACAGGGGGGTACGAGCAGTACTTC. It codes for CASSIELGTGGYEQYF.